The 32 T cell receptor beta chains below come from one sample, sequenced in a study of cytomegalovirus exposure and HLA in healthy donors. 60 Vbeta and 13 Jbeta primers were used in PCR. Assay: immunoSEQ multiplex PCR; the TCRdb copy retains only in-frame clones and omits some. Of some 180,000 clones in the sample, over 65% were seen once. Sequencing was performed on PBMCs. The receptors shown here come from a man aged 40-55 years in good health and CMV-seropositive.

J is TRBJ2-7 and V is TRBV19, with a weak D call TRBD1 (5 bases). This CDR3 contains 14 residues. CDR1 and CDR2 from the germline V gene are LNHDA and SQIVND (reference sequence). Trimming removed 3 bases from V and 0 bases from J, with 9 bases in between. CDR3 sequence: CASSIRQRSYEQYF. The CDR3 bases are TGTGCCAGTAGTATCCGACAGCGCTCCTACGAGCAGTACTTC.

Turning to this clone: One junction end disagrees with the germline gene, perhaps due to a read error. The gene calls are TRBV10-3 and TRBJ1-6; 8 nucleotides align to TRBD1. Germline V gene sequence: CDR1 ENHRY, CDR2 SYGVKD. The CDR3 has 14 residues. CDR3 DNA: TGTGCCAGCAGTCGACAGGGGTATAATTCACCCCTCCACTTT. The encoded protein is CASSRQGYNSPLHF.

V gene TRBV4-2 combines with J gene TRBJ2-2, with no clear D. The germline CDR1 and CDR2 sequences are LGHNA and YNFKEQ. Trimming removed 4 bases at V and 5 bases at J, with 8 bases between. The CDR3 contains 13 residues. This CDR3 is CASSRERTGELFF. In DNA form, the CDR3 reads TGTGCCAGCAGCCGAGAGAGGACCGGGGAGCTGTTTTTT.

The chain is built from TRBV9 and TRBJ2-1; TRBD2 aligns across 7 bases. The CDR3 length is 17 residues. Trimming cost V 0 bases and J 4 bases; bases outside gene matches: 10. Germline lookup yields CDR1 SGDLS and CDR2 YYNGEE. The DNA of the CDR3 is TGTGCCAGCAGCGTAGGTGGGAGGGGTCTTGGATACAATGAGCAGTTCTTC. Translated, it gives CASSVGGRGLGYNEQFF.

The chain recombines TRBV6-1 with TRBJ1-6; 7 positions agree with TRBD1. Trimming removed 3 bases from V and 10 bases from J; junction bases left unmatched: 6. This CDR3 is built from 14 residues. The germline V gene encodes CDR1 MNHNS and CDR2 SASEGT. CDR3 in DNA: TGTGCCAGCAGTGATTCCAGGGGGGCGTCACCCCTCCACTTT. Its protein product is CASSDSRGASPLHF.

This clone has only one observation. The chain couples TRBV28 to TRBJ2-3; D ambiguous. Trimming stripped 2 bases from V and 6 bases from J, with 3 bases between. This CDR3 has 11 amino acids. The germline gives CDR1 MDHEN, CDR2 SYDVKM. The CDR3 reads CASSLRDTQYF. CDR3 DNA: TGTGCCAGCAGTTTACGTGATACGCAGTATTTT. Full variable domain (remainder filled in from reference TRBV28 and TRBJ2-3): DVKVTQSSRYLVKRTGEKVFLECVQDMDHENMFWYRQDPGLGLRLIYFSYDVKMKEKGDIPEGYSVSREKKERFSLILESASTNQTSMYLCASSLRDTQYFGPGTRLTVL.

The chain joins TRBV10-3 to TRBJ1-2; TRBD1 matches at 8 bases. In germline, CDR1 is ENHRY, CDR2 SYGVKD. CDR3 length: 14 amino acids. V shed 6 bases and J 3 bases; nucleotides not matched to a gene: 6. CDR3: CAISLGQDYYGYTF. CDR3 DNA: TGTGCCATCAGCCTGGGACAGGATTACTATGGCTACACCTTC.

The J gene is TRBJ2-7, the V gene TRBV30; TRBD1 agrees at 10 bases. Germline CDR1 GTSNPN, CDR2 SVGIG (reference sequence). Trimming at V came to 3 bases and at J to 4 bases, leaving 9 bases not matched to a gene. This CDR3 comprises 15 residues. For the CDR3, the DNA is TGTGCCTGGAGCGCTTTGGGACAGGGGAGGTACGAGCAGTACTTC. It is translated as CAWSALGQGRYEQYF.

The chain employs TRBV10-3 and TRBJ2-7; D is uncertain. V shed 6 bases and J shed 3 bases, with 9 bases lying between them. The CDR3 loop spans 12 amino acids. Germline CDR1 is ENHRY and CDR2 is SYGVKD. In DNA, the CDR3 is TGTGCCATCAGGGCAGGAAGCTACGAGCAGTACTTC. Protein product: CAIRAGSYEQYF.

The J gene is TRBJ2-7, the V gene TRBV5-4; possibly TRBD2 for D (6 bases). Germline CDR1 reads SGHNT; CDR2 reads YYREEE (reference sequence). The CDR3 totals 16 residues. The V end was cut by 0 bases, the J end by 1 base, with 14 bases between. The DNA of the CDR3 is TGTGCCAGCAGCTTGGCCCAGGGTAGCGGTTCCTACGAGCAGTACTTC. It yields the protein CASSLAQGSGSYEQYF.

This clone was counted between two and nine times. The CDR3 coding sequence is TGTGCCAGCTCACCACCTGGCTCGCGCCGGGAAGAAGCTTTCTTT. Its translation is CASSPPGSRREEAFF. The V call is TRBV18, the J call TRBJ1-1; the D is unclear. From germline, CDR1 is KGHSH and CDR2 LQKENI. The CDR3 has 15 residues. V gave up 0 bases and J gave up 8 bases, with 16 bases separating them.

V is TRBV28 and J is TRBJ2-4; 7 bases fit TRBD2. The germline CDR1 and CDR2 sequences are MDHEN and SYDVKM. This CDR3 spans 11 amino acids. J was trimmed by 13 bases and V by 5 bases; bases with no gene match: 5. Written as DNA, the CDR3 is TGTGCCAGCAGTATCGGACTAGAGCAGTACTTC. Residues: CASSIGLEQYF.

The genes are TRBV5-4 and TRBJ2-5; D is unresolved. In germline, CDR1 is SGHNT, CDR2 YYREEE (reference sequence). The V end lost 4 bases, the J end lost 5 bases, and 12 bases lay between the germline ends. The CDR3 covers 13 residues. The CDR3 loop reads CASSQSVRETQYF. The DNA for the CDR3 is TGTGCCAGCAGCCAATCGGTACGCGAGACCCAGTACTTC.

The chain carries TRBV5-4 and TRBJ1-6; D uncertain. The CDR3 is made up of 13 amino acids. Germline-derived CDR1 and CDR2 are SGHNT and YYREEE (reference sequence). V was trimmed by 3 bases and J by 8 bases, leaving 9 bases between them. CDR3 sequence (DNA): TGTGCCAGCAGCTCGGGTGTTGATTCACCCCTCCACTTT. Translation gives CASSSGVDSPLHF.

This rearrangement joins TRBV13 to TRBJ2-3, with D unresolved. The germline gives CDR1 PRHDT, CDR2 FYEKMQ (reference sequence). This CDR3 is 14 amino acids long. Trimming cost V 7 bases and J 2 bases, with 13 bases left between them. The CDR3 loop reads CASKSSGPTDTQYF. The CDR3, as DNA: TGTGCCAGCAAATCTTCTGGGCCCACAGATACGCAGTATTTT.

The chain links TRBV6-5 to TRBJ1-2; 10 bases fit TRBD1. In germline, CDR1 is MNHEY, CDR2 SVGAGI. J gave up 7 bases and V 5 bases, and 7 bases lay outside the gene matches. The CDR3 loop spans 14 amino acids. The CDR3 sequence is CASSTLDRGGGYTF. The CDR3 nucleotides are TGTGCCAGCAGTACCCTGGACAGGGGGGGTGGCTACACCTTC.

CDR3 in amino acids: CSVEDLYEQYF. DNA of the CDR3: TGCAGCGTTGAAGATCTCTACGAGCAGTACTTC. The chain uses TRBV29-1 and TRBJ2-7, with D unclear. The CDR3 is 11 amino acids. The germline V gene has CDR1 SQVTM and CDR2 ANQGSEA. V lost 0 bases, J lost 3 bases, and 3 bases lay in between.

In nucleotides, the CDR3 is TGTGCCAGCACCCCGACAGGGAGCTATGGCTACACCTTC. It specifies CASTPTGSYGYTF. This rearrangement joins TRBV6-5 to TRBJ1-2, with 7 bases matching TRBD1. The V gene's germline CDR1 is MNHEY and CDR2 SVGAGI. This CDR3 has 13 residues. Trimming at V came to 7 bases and at J to 4 bases, leaving 6 bases not matched to a gene.

The gene calls are TRBV9 and TRBJ2-2; D possibly corresponds to TRBD1 (6 bases). The germline V gene has CDR1 SGDLS and CDR2 YYNGEE. This CDR3 contains 12 residues. V was shortened by 3 bases and J by 6 bases, with 6 bases between the two germline ends. The CDR3 nucleotides read TGTGCCAGCAGCGACAGGGCCGGGGAGCTGTTTTTT. It is translated as CASSDRAGELFF.

V is TRBV27 and J is TRBJ1-2, with TRBD1 identical over 7 bases. Germline V gives CDR1 MNHEY, CDR2 SMNVEV (reference sequence). J lost 4 bases, V lost 3 bases, and 2 bases had no gene match. The CDR3 has 13 amino acids. The CDR3 sequence is CASSLEGAYGYTF. CDR3 nucleotides: TGTGCCAGCAGTTTGGAGGGGGCCTATGGCTACACCTTC.

This chain connects TRBV18 to TRBJ2-2; D is unresolved. This CDR3 region has 16 residues. Germline V gene lookup returns CDR1 KGHSH and CDR2 LQKENI. Trimming removed 5 bases at V and 0 bases at J, with 13 bases between. CDR3 in DNA: TGTGCCAGCTCAGAACACCCGATCGCGAACACCGGGGAGCTGTTTTTT. Its protein is CASSEHPIANTGELFF.

This clone was recorded only once. This sequence joins TRBV11-2 and TRBJ2-7; 12 bases align to TRBD2. Germline CDR1 and CDR2: SGHAT and FQNNGV. This CDR3 is built from 15 residues. V was clipped by 6 bases and J by 4 bases; unmatched bases: 7. In DNA form, the CDR3 reads TGTGCCAGCAGGTCTCTAGCGGGAGGGCTGTACGAGCAGTACTTC. It translates to CASRSLAGGLYEQYF.

This clone has only a few counts. This chain joins TRBV6-6 and TRBJ1-4; D is uncertain. The CDR3 loop spans 13 amino acids. In germline, CDR1 is MNHNY, CDR2 SVGAGI (reference sequence). Trimming stripped 9 bases from V and 3 bases from J, with 11 bases between. CDR3 residues: CASGAVANEKLFF. The CDR3, as DNA: TGTGCCAGTGGTGCGGTGGCTAATGAAAAACTGTTTTTT.

This clone was detected only once. CDR3 nucleotide sequence: TGTGCCAGCAGCTTAGTGGCAGGCCCAACCTACGAGCAGTACTTC. Its translation: CASSLVAGPTYEQYF. The rearrangement uses TRBV11-2 and TRBJ2-7; D is undetermined. Trimming left V 1 base short and J 2 bases short, with 12 bases between. Germline loops: CDR1 SGHAT, CDR2 FQNNGV. The CDR3 contains 15 residues.

The genes are TRBV10-3 and TRBJ1-2; D is possibly TRBD1 (5 bases). The CDR3 totals 13 residues. V dropped 8 bases and J dropped 7 bases, with 17 bases sitting between them. Germline CDR1 and CDR2: ENHRY and SYGVKD. Here the CDR3 DNA reads TGTGCCATCGGTGTCAGGGTTGATGGTGGCTACACCTTC. Protein sequence: CAIGVRVDGGYTF.

V usage is TRBV27 and J usage is TRBJ2-7; 7 bases agree with TRBD1. V was clipped by 2 bases and J by 2 bases; unmatched bases: 6. This CDR3 is 15 amino acids long. Per germline, CDR1 MNHEY and CDR2 SMNVEV (reference sequence). The CDR3 DNA reads as TGTGCCAGCAGTTTAACCAGGGGGAAGACCTACGAGCAGTACTTC. Encoded protein: CASSLTRGKTYEQYF.

The J gene is TRBJ1-1, the V gene TRBV10-3, with 7 bases lining up with TRBD1. V was clipped by 10 bases and J by 1 base; unmatched bases: 12. The CDR3 contains 15 residues. Looked up from germline, CDR1 is ENHRY and CDR2 is SYGVKD. The CDR3 DNA follows: TGTGCCAGCAGGGAGAGACAGGGCCCGAACACTGAAGCTTTCTTT. Amino acid sequence: CASRERQGPNTEAFF.

The V gene is TRBV6-5, the J gene TRBJ2-2; D is undetermined. Germline CDR1 is MNHEY and CDR2 is SVGAGI. V was cut by 5 bases and J by 3 bases, with 7 bases left in between. This CDR3 region has 13 residues. CDR3 sequence reads: CASSKPDTGELFF. In DNA form, the CDR3 reads TGTGCCAGCAGTAAACCAGACACCGGGGAGCTGTTTTTT.

This rearrangement joins TRBV9 to TRBJ2-7; 13 positions agree with TRBD2. V shed 2 bases, J shed 2 bases, and the junction held 7 bases outside the gene matches. The CDR3 is 17 residues long. CDR1 and CDR2 from the germline V gene are SGDLS and YYNGEE. CDR3 region: CASSVGLAGVLPYEQYF. The DNA for the CDR3 is TGTGCCAGCAGCGTTGGACTAGCGGGAGTATTACCCTACGAGCAGTACTTC.

This clone was found once. The V gene is TRBV30, the J gene TRBJ2-3; possible D gene TRBD1, 7 bases. This CDR3 spans 16 amino acids. Trimming stripped 4 bases from V and 0 bases from J, with 17 bases between. Germline CDR1 and CDR2: GTSNPN and SVGIG (reference sequence). Here the CDR3 DNA reads TGTGCCTGGAATAACGGCGGGACAGCTAGCACAGATACGCAGTATTTT. Translation gives CAWNNGGTASTDTQYF.

The chain combines TRBV27 with TRBJ2-7, with 7 bases aligning to TRBD2. Germline V gene sequence: CDR1 MNHEY, CDR2 SMNVEV (reference sequence). The CDR3 is 16 amino acids. J gave up 2 bases and V 4 bases, and 11 bases lay outside the gene matches. The DNA of the CDR3 is TGTGCCAGCAGTTATGACAACGGCGGGAGTCCCTACGAGCAGTACTTC. This gives the protein CASSYDNGGSPYEQYF.

V and J are TRBV28 and TRBJ2-1, with a tentative D call TRBD1 (7 bases). This CDR3 has 14 residues. The germline V gene encodes CDR1 MDHEN and CDR2 SYDVKM. Trimming left V 3 bases short and J 4 bases short, with 10 bases between. DNA of the CDR3: TGTGCCAGCAGTTTGGAGGGGGCGTACAATGAGCAGTTCTTC. It is translated as CASSLEGAYNEQFF.